This T cell receptor beta chain was retrieved from a study of OX40 agonist ivuxolimab in advanced cancers. Sequenced by immunoSEQ multiplex PCR; TCRdb stores in-frame clones only, minus some. Among 53,000 or so clones, around 73% were seen once, and the ten largest hold around 2%. Germline V gene lookup returns CDR1 SGHTS and CDR2 YDEGEE. V was clipped by 5 bases and J by 6 bases, with 12 bases between them. This CDR3 is 14 amino acids long. This clone has only a few counts. This sequence was found in an adult with an advanced solid tumor such as melanoma, head and neck, liver or kidney cancer. Specimen: CD4+ or CD8+ T cells sorted from blood, collected in a trial of the OX40 agonist ivuxolimab. V gene TRBV5-8 combines with J gene TRBJ1-6, with D possibly matching TRBD1 (5 bases). CDR3 bases: TGTGCCAGCAGTCTCCGACAGACTAATTCACCCCTCCACTTT. Protein: CASSLRQTNSPLHF.